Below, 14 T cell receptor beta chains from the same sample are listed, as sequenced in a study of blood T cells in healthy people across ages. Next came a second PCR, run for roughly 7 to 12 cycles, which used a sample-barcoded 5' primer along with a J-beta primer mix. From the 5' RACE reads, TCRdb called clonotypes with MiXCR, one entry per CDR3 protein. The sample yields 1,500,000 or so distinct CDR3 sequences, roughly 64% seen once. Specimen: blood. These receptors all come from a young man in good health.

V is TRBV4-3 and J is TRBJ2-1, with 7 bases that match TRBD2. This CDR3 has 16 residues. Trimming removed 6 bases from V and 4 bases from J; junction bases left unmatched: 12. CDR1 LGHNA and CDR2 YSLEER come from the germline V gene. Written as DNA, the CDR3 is TGCGCCAGCAGTAACGAACGGGGGGTGACTTACAATGAGCAGTTCTTC. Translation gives CASSNERGVTYNEQFF.

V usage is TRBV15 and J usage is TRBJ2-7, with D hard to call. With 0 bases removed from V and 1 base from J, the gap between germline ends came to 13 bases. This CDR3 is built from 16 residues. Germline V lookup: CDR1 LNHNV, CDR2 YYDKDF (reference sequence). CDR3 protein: CATSRDLTDKSYEQYF. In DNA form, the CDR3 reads TGTGCCACCAGCAGAGATCTCACAGATAAATCCTACGAGCAGTACTTC.

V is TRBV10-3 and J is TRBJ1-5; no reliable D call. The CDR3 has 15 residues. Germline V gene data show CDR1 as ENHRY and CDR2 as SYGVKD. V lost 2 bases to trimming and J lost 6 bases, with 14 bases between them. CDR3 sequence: CAISEVQMIGQPQHF. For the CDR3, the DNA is TGTGCCATCAGTGAGGTTCAAATGATTGGTCAGCCCCAGCATTTT.

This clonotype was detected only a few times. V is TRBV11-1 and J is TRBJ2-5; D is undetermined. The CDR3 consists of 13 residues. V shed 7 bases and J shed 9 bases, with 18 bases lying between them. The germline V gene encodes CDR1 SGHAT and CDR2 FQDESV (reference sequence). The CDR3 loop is CASNELYPTAQYF. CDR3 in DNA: TGTGCCAGCAACGAGCTTTACCCCACGGCCCAGTACTTC.

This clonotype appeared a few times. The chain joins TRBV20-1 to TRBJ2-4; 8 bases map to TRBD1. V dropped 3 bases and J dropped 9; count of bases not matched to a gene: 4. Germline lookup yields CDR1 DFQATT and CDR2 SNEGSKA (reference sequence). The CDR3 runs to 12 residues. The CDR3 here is CSASWTGSIQYF. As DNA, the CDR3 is TGCAGTGCTAGCTGGACAGGGAGCATTCAGTACTTC.

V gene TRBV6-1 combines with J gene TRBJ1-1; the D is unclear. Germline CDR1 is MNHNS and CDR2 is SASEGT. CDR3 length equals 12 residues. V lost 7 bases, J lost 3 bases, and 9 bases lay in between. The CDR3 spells CASKGFYTEAFF. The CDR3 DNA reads TGTGCCAGCAAGGGCTTTTACACTGAAGCTTTCTTT.

In nucleotides, the CDR3 is TGTGCCAGCAGCTTGAGCTGGGGTGATCAGCCCCAGCATTTT. Its translation: CASSLSWGDQPQHF. J is TRBJ1-5 and V is TRBV5-6; D ambiguous. From germline, CDR1 is SGHDT and CDR2 YYEEEE. The CDR3 covers 14 residues. Trimming pared 1 base from V and 5 bases from J, leaving 10 bases between.

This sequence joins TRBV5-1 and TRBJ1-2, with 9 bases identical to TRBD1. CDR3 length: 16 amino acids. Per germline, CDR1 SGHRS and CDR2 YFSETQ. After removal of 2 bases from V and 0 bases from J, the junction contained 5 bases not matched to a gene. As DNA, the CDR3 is TGCGCCAGCAGCTTTTGGACAGGGGACCCTAACTATGGCTACACCTTC. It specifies CASSFWTGDPNYGYTF.

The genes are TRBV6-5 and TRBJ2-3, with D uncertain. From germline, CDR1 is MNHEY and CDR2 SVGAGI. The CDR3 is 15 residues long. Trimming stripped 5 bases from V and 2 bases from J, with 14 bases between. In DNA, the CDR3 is TGTGCCAGCAGTAATCTTTCACTCGTCACAGATACGCAGTATTTT. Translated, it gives CASSNLSLVTDTQYF.

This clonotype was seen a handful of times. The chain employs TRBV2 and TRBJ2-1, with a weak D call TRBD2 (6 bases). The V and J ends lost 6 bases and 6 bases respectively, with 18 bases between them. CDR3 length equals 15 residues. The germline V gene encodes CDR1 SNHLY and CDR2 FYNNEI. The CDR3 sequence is CASRGTPVVGNEQFF. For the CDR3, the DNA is TGTGCCAGCAGAGGGACTCCCGTAGTAGGCAATGAGCAGTTCTTC. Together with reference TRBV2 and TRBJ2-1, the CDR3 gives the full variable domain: EPEVTQTPSHQVTQMGQEVILRCVPISNHLYFYWYRQILGQKVEFLVSFYNNEISEKSEIFDDQFSVERPDGSNFTLKIRSTKLEDSAMYFCASRGTPVVGNEQFFGPGTRLTVL.

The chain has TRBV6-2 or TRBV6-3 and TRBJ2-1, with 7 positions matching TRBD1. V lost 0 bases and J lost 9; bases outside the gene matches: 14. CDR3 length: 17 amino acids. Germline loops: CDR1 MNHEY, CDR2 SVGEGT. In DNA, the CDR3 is TGTGCCAGCAGTTACTCAAGAGGGGGCTGGGATGAAGGTGAGCAGTTCTTC. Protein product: CASSYSRGGWDEGEQFF.

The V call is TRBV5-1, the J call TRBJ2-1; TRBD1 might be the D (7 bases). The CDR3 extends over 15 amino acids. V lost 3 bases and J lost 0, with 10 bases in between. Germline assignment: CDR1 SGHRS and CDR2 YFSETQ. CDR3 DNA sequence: TGCGCCAGCAGCTCGGGGGACAGCTCCTACAATGAGCAGTTCTTC. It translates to CASSSGDSSYNEQFF.

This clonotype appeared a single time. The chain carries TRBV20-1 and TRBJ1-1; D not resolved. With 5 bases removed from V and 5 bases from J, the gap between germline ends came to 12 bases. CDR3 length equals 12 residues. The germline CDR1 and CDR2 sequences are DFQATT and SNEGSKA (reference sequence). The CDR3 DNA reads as TGCAGTGCTCGGGCCATGACAACTGAAGCTTTCTTT. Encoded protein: CSARAMTTEAFF.

CDR3 bases: TGTGCCAGGGGACTCGGTGATACGCAGTATTTT. Its protein is CARGLGDTQYF. This chain links TRBV2 with TRBJ2-3; possibly TRBD2 for D (6 bases). The CDR3 totals 11 residues. Germline V gene data show CDR1 as SNHLY and CDR2 as FYNNEI. Trimming stripped 9 bases from V and 6 bases from J, with 10 bases between.